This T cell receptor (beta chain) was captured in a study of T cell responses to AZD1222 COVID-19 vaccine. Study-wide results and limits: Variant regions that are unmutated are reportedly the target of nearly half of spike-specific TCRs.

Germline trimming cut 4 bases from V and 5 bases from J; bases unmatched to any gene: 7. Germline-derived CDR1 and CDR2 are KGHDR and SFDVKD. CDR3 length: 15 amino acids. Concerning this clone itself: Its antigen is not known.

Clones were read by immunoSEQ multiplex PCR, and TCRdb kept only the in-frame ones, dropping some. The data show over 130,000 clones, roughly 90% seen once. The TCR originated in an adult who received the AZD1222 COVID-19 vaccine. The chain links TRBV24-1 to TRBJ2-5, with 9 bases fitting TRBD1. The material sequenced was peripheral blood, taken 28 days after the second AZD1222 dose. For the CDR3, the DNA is TGTGCCACCAGTGACCTTGGACAGGGGACGGAGACCCAGTACTTC. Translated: CATSDLGQGTETQYF.